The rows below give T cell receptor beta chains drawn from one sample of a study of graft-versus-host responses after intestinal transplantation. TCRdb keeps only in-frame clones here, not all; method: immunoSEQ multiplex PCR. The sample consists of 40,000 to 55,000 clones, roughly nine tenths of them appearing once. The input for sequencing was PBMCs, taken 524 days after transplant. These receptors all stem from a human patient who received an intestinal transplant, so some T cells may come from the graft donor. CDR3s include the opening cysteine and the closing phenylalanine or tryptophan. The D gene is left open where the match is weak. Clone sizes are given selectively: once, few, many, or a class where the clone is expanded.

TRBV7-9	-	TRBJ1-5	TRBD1	CASSVQGARGQPQHF	TGTGCCAGCAGCGTGCAGGGGGCGCGGGGTCAGCCCCAGCATTTT
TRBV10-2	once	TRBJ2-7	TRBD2	CASSRVGLDNYEQYF	TGCGCCAGCAGTAGGGTCGGACTAGATAACTACGAGCAGTACTTC
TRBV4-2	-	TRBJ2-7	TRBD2	CASSQDGAGVPYEQYF	TGTGCCAGCAGCCAAGATGGGGCGGGAGTCCCCTACGAGCAGTACTTC
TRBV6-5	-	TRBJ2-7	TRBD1	CASSYGTDYEQYF	TGTGCCAGCAGTTATGGGACAGACTACGAGCAGTACTTC
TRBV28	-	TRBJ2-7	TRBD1	CASSRGTELYEQYF	TGTGCCAGCAGTAGGGGGACAGAACTCTACGAGCAGTACTTC
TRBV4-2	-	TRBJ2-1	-	CASSQDRFNEQFF	TGTGCCAGCAGCCAAGATAGATTCAATGAGCAGTTCTTC
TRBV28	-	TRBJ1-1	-	CASRGGGNTEAFF	TGTGCCAGCAGGGGGGGAGGGAACACTGAAGCTTTCTTT
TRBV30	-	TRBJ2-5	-	CAWSYSDTQETQYF	TGTGCCTGGAGTTATTCGGACACACAAGAGACCCAGTACTTC
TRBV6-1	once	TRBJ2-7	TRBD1	CASSSTGQYEQYF	TGTGCCAGCAGTTCCACGGGACAGTACGAGCAGTACTTC
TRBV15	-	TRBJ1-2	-	CATSRPTRYSPYGYTF	TGTGCCACCAGCAGACCCACTCGTTATTCTCCTTATGGCTACACCTTC
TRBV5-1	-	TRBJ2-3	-	CASSLREADTQYF	TGCGCCAGCAGCTTAAGGGAGGCAGATACGCAGTATTTT
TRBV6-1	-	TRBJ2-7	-	CASSVDYEQYF	TGTGCCAGCAGTGTTGACTACGAGCAGTACTTC
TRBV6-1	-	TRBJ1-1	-	CASTRAPNTEAFF	TGTGCCAGCACCCGGGCCCCGAACACTGAAGCTTTCTTT
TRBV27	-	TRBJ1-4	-	CASRRGFSNEKLFF	TGTGCCAGCAGACGGGGTTTTTCTAATGAAAAACTGTTTTTT
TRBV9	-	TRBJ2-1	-	CASSVRANGRFNEQFF	TGTGCCAGCAGCGTAAGAGCTAACGGGAGATTCAATGAGCAGTTCTTC
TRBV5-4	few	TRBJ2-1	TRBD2	CASSRLASSYNEQFF	TGTGCCAGCAGCCGACTAGCGAGCTCCTACAATGAGCAGTTCTTC
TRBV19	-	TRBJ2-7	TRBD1	CASSTLDRGHEQYF	TGTGCCAGTAGTACCTTGGACAGGGGACACGAGCAGTACTTC
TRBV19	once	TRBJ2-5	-	CASSIRQETQYF	TGTGCCAGTAGTATACGACAAGAGACCCAGTACTTC
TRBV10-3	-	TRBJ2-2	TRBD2	CAISDPGGLTTGGGELFF	TGTGCCATCAGTGACCCCGGAGGACTAACCACGGGGGGCGGGGAGCTGTTTTTT
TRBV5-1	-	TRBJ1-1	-	CASSLGWGTEAFF	TGCGCCAGCAGCTTGGGATGGGGGACTGAAGCTTTCTTT
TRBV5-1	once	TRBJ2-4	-	CASSTEGGSLAKNIQYF	TGCGCCAGCAGCACCGAAGGGGGAAGTCTAGCCAAAAACATTCAGTACTTC
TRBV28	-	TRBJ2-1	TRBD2	CASSLASGRYDEQFF	TGTGCCAGCAGCCTGGCTAGCGGGAGGTACGATGAGCAGTTCTTC
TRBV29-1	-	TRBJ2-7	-	CSVGLLGGYEQYF	TGCAGCGTTGGCTTACTAGGGGGCTACGAGCAGTACTTC
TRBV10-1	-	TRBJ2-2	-	CASQRVPGELFF	TGCGCCAGTCAGAGGGTCCCCGGGGAGCTGTTTTTT
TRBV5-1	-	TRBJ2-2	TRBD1	CASSLGKKKGTANTGELFF	TGCGCCAGCAGCTTGGGCAAGAAAAAGGGGACAGCGAACACCGGGGAGCTGTTTTTT
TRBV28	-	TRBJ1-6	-	CASSSTGQLEVLHF	TGTGCCAGCAGCTCCACAGGTCAACTAGAGGTCCTCCACTTT
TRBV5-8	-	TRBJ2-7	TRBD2	CASSLNGRAGEQYF	TGTGCCAGCAGCTTAAACGGGAGGGCGGGGGAGCAGTACTTC
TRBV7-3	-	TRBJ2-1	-	CASSPRPNEQFF	TGTGCCAGCAGCCCGCGCCCCAATGAGCAGTTCTTC
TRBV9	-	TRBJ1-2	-	CASSVEAHGAMGYTF	TGTGCCAGCAGCGTAGAGGCACACGGCGCCATGGGCTACACCTTC
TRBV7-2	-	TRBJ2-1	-	CASSRSTVSSYNEQFF	TGTGCCAGCAGCCGATCAACAGTCAGCTCCTACAATGAGCAGTTCTTC
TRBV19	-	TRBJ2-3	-	CASKSTSAVTDTQYF	TGTGCCAGTAAATCGACGTCGGCCGTCACAGATACGCAGTATTTT
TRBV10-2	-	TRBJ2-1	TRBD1	CASTGRDRDNEQFF	TGCGCCAGCACGGGACGGGACAGGGACAATGAGCAGTTCTTC
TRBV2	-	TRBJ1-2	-	CASSRGGANGYTF	TGTGCCAGCAGTCGTGGGGGGGCCAATGGCTACACCTTC
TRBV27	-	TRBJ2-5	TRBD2	CASSPGGLAGGQGETQYF	TGTGCCAGCAGTCCCGGGGGACTAGCGGGAGGCCAGGGGGAGACCCAGTACTTC
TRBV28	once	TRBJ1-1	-	CASSFGGSMNTEAFF	TGTGCCAGCAGTTTTGGGGGGAGTATGAACACTGAAGCTTTCTTT
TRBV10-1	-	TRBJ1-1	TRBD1	CASSDSGTGGTEAFF	TGCGCCAGCAGTGACTCCGGGACAGGGGGCACTGAAGCTTTCTTT
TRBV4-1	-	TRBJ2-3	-	CASSQVPSVQPSTDTQYF	TGCGCCAGCAGCCAAGTTCCTAGCGTCCAGCCTAGCACAGATACGCAGTATTTT
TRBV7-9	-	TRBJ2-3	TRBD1	CASSLKGQGAADTQYF	TGTGCCAGCAGCTTAAAGGGACAGGGGGCCGCAGATACGCAGTATTTT
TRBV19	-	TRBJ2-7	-	CASSIPGLAYEQYF	TGTGCCAGTAGTATCCCGGGACTCGCATACGAGCAGTACTTC
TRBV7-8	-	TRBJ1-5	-	CASSLARGGRGQPQHF	TGTGCCAGCAGCTTAGCCCGGGGCGGACGAGGACAGCCCCAGCATTTT
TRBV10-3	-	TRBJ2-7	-	CAIRPSTGEQYF	TGTGCCATCAGACCCTCCACGGGCGAGCAGTACTTC
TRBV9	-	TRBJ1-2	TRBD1	CASSVGGQGNYGYTF	TGTGCCAGCAGCGTAGGGGGACAGGGCAACTATGGCTACACCTTC
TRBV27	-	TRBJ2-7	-	CASRRSTTYEQYF	TGTGCCAGCAGGAGGAGTACCACCTACGAGCAGTACTTC